A selection of T cell receptor beta chains follows, all from one sample in a study of cytomegalovirus exposure and HLA in healthy donors. Here immunoSEQ multiplex PCR was the method, and the copy in TCRdb shows in-frame clones only, minus some. The repertoire holds tens of thousands of clones, with 85% to 95% as singletons. Sequenced sample: PBMCs. The source is a woman under 30 in good health and CMV-seronegative. The CDR3 runs from the conserved cysteine through the conserved F or W. The D gene is left open where the match is weak.

V gene: TRBV4-2; J gene: TRBJ2-1; D gene: -; CDR3 protein: CASSQDSGGLSYNEQFF; CDR3 DNA: TGTGCCAGCAGCCAGGACTCGGGCGGACTCAGCTACAATGAGCAGTTCTTC
V gene: TRBV2; J gene: TRBJ2-5; D gene: TRBD1; CDR3 protein: CASSQDRAGETQYF; CDR3 DNA: TGTGCCAGCAGTCAGGACAGGGCGGGGGAGACCCAGTACTTC
V gene: TRBV27; J gene: TRBJ2-1; D gene: -; CDR3 protein: CASSFGKHNEQFF; CDR3 DNA: TGTGCCAGCAGTTTTGGCAAACACAATGAGCAGTTCTTC
V gene: TRBV5-6; J gene: TRBJ1-1; D gene: TRBD1; CDR3 protein: CASSETGGNTEAFF; CDR3 DNA: TGTGCCAGCAGTGAGACAGGGGGCAACACTGAAGCTTTCTTT
V gene: TRBV14; J gene: TRBJ2-3; D gene: TRBD2; CDR3 protein: CASRRMGDYGDTQYF; CDR3 DNA: TGTGCCAGCAGACGCATGGGGGACTACGGTGATACGCAGTATTTT
V gene: TRBV11-3; J gene: TRBJ2-5; D gene: -; CDR3 protein: CASSRGETQYF; CDR3 DNA: TGTGCCAGCAGCCGCGGGGAGACCCAGTACTTC
V gene: TRBV7-3; J gene: TRBJ2-3; D gene: -; CDR3 protein: CASSLGTSDTQYF; CDR3 DNA: TGTGCCAGCAGCTTAGGGACTTCAGATACGCAGTATTTT
V gene: TRBV28; J gene: TRBJ1-2; D gene: -; CDR3 protein: CASSLGMGRQLVYGYTF; CDR3 DNA: TGTGCCAGCAGTTTAGGTATGGGGCGACAGTTAGTTTATGGCTACACCTTC
V gene: TRBV7-9; J gene: TRBJ2-3; D gene: TRBD2; CDR3 protein: CASSLEGLAGPAGTDTQYF; CDR3 DNA: TGTGCCAGCAGCTTAGAGGGACTAGCGGGCCCGGCCGGCACAGATACGCAGTATTTT
V gene: TRBV9; J gene: TRBJ2-3; D gene: -; CDR3 protein: CASSGLDTDTQYF; CDR3 DNA: TGTGCCAGCAGCGGGCTTGACACAGATACGCAGTATTTT
V gene: TRBV6-5; J gene: TRBJ1-2; D gene: TRBD1; CDR3 protein: CASTSGTAYGYTF; CDR3 DNA: TGTGCCAGCACATCCGGGACAGCGTATGGCTACACCTTC
V gene: TRBV29-1; J gene: TRBJ1-4; D gene: -; CDR3 protein: CSVRGQSSEKLFF; CDR3 DNA: TGCAGCGTTCGAGGACAATCGTCCGAAAAACTGTTTTTT
V gene: TRBV2; J gene: TRBJ1-2; D gene: -; CDR3 protein: CASRIRMTDSYGYTF; CDR3 DNA: TGTGCCAGCAGAATCCGGATGACAGATAGCTATGGCTACACCTTC